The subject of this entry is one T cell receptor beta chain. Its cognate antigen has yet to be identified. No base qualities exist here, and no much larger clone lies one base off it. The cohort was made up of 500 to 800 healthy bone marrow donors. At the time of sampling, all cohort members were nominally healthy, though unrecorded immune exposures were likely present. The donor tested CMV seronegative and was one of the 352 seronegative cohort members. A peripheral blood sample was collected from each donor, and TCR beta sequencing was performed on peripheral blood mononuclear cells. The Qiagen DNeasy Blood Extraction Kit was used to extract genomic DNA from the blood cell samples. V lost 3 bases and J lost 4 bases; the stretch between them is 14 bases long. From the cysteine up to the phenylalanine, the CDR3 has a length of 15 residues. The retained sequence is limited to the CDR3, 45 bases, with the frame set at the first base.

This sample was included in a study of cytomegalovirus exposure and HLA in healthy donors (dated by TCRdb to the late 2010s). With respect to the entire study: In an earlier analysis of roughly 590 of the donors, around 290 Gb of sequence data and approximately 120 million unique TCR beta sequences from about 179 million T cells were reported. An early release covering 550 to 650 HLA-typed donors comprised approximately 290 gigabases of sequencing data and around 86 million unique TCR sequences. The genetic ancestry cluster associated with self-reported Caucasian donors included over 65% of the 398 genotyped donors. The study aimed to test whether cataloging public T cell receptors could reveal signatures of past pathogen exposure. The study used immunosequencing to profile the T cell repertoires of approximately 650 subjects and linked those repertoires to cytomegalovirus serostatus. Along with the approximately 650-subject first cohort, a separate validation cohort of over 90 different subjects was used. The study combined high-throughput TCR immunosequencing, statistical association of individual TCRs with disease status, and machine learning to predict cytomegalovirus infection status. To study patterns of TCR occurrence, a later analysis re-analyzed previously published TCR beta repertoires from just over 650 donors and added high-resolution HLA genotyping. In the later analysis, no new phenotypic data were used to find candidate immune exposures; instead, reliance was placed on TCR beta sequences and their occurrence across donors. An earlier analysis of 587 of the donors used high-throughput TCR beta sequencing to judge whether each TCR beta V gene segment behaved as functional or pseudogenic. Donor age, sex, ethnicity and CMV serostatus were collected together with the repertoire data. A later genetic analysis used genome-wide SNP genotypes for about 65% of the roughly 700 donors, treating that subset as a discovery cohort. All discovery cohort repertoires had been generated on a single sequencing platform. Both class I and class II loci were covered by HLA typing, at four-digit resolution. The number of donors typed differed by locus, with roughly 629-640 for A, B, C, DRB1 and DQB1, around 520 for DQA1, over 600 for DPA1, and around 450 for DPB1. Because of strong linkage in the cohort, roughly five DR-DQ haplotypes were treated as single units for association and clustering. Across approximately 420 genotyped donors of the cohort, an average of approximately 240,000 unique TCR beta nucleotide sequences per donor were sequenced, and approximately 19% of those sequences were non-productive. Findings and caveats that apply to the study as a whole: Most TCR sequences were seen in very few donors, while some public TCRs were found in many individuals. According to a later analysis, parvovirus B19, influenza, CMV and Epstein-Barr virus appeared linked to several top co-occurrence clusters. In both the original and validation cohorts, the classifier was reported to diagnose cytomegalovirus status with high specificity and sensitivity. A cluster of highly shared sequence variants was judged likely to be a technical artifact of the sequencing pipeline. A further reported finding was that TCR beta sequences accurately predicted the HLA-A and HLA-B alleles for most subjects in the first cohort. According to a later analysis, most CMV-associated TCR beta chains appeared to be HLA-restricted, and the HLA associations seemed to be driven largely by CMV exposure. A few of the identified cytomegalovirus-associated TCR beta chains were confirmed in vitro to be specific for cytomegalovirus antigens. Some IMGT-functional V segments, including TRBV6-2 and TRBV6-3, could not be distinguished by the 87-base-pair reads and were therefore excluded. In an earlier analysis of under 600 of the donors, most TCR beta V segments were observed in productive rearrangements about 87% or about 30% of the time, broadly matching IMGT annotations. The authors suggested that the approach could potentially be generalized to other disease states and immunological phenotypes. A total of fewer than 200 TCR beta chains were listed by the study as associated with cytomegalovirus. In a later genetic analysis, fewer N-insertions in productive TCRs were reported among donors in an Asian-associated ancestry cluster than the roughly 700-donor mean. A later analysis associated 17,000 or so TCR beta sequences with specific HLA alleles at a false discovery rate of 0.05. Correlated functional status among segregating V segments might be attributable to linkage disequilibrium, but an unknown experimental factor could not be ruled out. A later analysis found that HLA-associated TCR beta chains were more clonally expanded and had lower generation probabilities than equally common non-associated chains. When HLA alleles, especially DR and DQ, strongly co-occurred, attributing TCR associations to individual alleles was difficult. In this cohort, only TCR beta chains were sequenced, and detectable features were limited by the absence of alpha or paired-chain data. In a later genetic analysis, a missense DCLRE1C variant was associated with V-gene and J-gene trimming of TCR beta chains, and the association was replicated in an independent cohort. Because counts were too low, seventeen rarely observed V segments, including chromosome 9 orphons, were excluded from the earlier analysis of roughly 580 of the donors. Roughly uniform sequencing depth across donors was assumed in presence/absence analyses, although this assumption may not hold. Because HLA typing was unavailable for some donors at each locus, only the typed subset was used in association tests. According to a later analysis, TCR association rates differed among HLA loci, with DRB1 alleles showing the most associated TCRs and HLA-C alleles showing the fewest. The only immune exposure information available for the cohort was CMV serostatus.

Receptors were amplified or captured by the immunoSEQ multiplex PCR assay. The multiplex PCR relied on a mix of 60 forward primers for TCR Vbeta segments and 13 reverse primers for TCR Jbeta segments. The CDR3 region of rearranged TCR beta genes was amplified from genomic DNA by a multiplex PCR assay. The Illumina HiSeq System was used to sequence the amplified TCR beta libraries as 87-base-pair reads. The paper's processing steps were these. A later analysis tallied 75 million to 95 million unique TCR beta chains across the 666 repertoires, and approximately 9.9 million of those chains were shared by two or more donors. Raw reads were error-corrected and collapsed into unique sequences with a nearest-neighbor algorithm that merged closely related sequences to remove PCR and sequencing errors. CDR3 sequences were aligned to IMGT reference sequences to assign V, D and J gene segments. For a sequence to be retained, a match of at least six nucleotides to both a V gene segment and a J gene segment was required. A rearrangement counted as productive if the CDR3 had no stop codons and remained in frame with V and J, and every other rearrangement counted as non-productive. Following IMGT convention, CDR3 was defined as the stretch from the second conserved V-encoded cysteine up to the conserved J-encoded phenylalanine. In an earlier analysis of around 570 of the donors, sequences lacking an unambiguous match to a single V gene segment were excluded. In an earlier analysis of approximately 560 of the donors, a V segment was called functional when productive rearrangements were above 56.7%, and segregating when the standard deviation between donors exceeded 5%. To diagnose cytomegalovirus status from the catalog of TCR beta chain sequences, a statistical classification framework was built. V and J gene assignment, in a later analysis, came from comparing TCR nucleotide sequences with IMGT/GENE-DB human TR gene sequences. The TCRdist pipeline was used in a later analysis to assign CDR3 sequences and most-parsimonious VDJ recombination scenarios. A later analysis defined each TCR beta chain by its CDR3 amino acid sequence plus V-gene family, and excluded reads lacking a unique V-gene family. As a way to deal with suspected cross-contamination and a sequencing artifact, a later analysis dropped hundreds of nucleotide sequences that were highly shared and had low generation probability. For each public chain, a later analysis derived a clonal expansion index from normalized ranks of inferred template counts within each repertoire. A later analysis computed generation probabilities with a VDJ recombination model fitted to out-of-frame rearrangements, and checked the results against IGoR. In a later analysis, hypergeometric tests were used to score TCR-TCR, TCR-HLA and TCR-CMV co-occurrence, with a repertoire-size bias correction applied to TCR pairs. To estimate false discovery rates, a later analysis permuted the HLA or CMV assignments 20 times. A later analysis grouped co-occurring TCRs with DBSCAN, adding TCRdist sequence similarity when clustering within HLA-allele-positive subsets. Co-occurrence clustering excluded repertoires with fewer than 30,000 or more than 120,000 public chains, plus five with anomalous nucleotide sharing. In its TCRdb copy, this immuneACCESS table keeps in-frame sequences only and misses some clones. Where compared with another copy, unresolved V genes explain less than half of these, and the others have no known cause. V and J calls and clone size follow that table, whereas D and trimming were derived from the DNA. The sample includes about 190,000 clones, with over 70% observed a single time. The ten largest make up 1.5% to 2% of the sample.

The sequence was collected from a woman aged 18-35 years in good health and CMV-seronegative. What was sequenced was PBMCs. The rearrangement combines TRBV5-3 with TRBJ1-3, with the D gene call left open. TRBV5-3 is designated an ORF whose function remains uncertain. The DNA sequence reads TGTGCCAGAAGCTGCCTCACCGGGTGCGGAAACACCATATATTTT. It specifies CARSCLTGCGNTIYF.